Each of the 16 T cell receptor beta chains below was sequenced from the same sample in a study of blood T cell repertoires in COVID-19. The protocol was immunoSEQ multiplex PCR, while the TCRdb copy is restricted to in-frame clones and leaves out a portion. In the table there are approximately 210,000 clones, approximately 82% of which are singletons. Source material: peripheral blood. The receptors stem from a woman aged 70-85 years with active or convalescent COVID-19.

Worth noting for this clone: The junction departs from the called germline gene at one end, perhaps through a read error. The gene calls are TRBV7-6 and TRBJ2-2; 9 nucleotides line up with TRBD2. The CDR3 is 15 residues long. Germline CDR1 is SGHVS and CDR2 is FNYEAQ. In DNA, the CDR3 is TGTGCCAGCAGTTTAGCGGGAGTGAACACCGGGGAGCTGTTTTTT. It encodes CASSLAGVNTGELFF.

This chain connects TRBV28 to TRBJ2-3; 8 positions agree with TRBD2. From germline, CDR1 is MDHEN and CDR2 SYDVKM. V gave up 3 bases and J gave up 1 base; unmatched junction bases: 12. The CDR3 runs to 18 residues. DNA of the CDR3: TGTGCCAGCAGTTTGCGGCGGACCGCGGGAGGTGGCACAGATACGCAGTATTTT. Translation gives CASSLRRTAGGGTDTQYF.

The chain joins TRBV3-1 (or the pseudogene TRBV3-2) to TRBJ2-2; 9 nucleotides line up with TRBD2. V gave up 7 bases and J gave up 6 bases; unmatched junction bases: 6. The length of the CDR3 is 14 residues. Germline CDR1 is LGHDT and CDR2 is YNNKEL (reference sequence). This chain's CDR3 is CASTTSGTSGELFF. The CDR3 nucleotides are TGTGCCAGCACGACTAGCGGCACATCCGGGGAGCTGTTTTTT.

The chain carries TRBV9 and TRBJ2-1, with unresolved D. With 0 bases removed from V and 3 bases from J, the gap between germline ends came to 7 bases. This CDR3 has 14 residues. Germline values: CDR1 SGDLS, CDR2 YYNGEE. In DNA, the CDR3 is TGTGCCAGCAGCGTAGCTACTAACTACAATGAGCAGTTCTTC. Translating it yields CASSVATNYNEQFF.

The chain links TRBV7-2 to TRBJ2-1, with D uncertain. Trimming shortened V by 0 bases and J by 3 bases, and 12 bases separated the two germline ends. This CDR3 region has 16 residues. Germline V gene lookup returns CDR1 SGHTA and CDR2 FQGNSA. The CDR3 DNA reads as TGTGCCAGCAGCTTAGCGAGGCTAACTGTCTACAATGAGCAGTTCTTC. Translation: CASSLARLTVYNEQFF.

This clone was found once. This chain links TRBV6-2 or TRBV6-3 with TRBJ1-1; D gene unclear. V was trimmed by 3 bases and J by 5 bases, leaving 10 bases between them. The CDR3 extends over 13 amino acids. Per the germline V gene, CDR1 is MNHEY and CDR2 is SVGEGT. Here the CDR3 reads CASSYGRETEAFF. CDR3 nucleotides: TGTGCCAGCAGTTATGGGAGAGAGACTGAAGCTTTCTTT.

V is TRBV7-9 and J is TRBJ1-5, with TRBD1 matching 9 bases. The J segment lost 2 bases and the V segment lost 4 bases, leaving 0 bases of the junction unmatched. CDR1 is SEHNR, CDR2 FQNEAQ, per germline (reference sequence). The CDR3 runs 14 residues. The CDR3 is CASSWTGGNQPQHF. CDR3 nucleotide sequence: TGTGCCAGCAGCTGGACAGGGGGCAATCAGCCCCAGCATTTT.

This rearrangement joins TRBV4-1 to TRBJ2-7; D is undetermined. Trimming took off 4 bases at V and 4 bases at J, with 29 bases between the two ends. This CDR3 comprises 19 residues. CDR1 is MGHRA and CDR2 is YSYEKL in the germline V gene. CDR3: CASSPGVLRKAPIRYEQYF. The CDR3, as DNA: TGCGCCAGCAGCCCAGGCGTGTTGCGAAAAGCCCCGATTAGATACGAGCAGTACTTC.

This clone was recorded only once. The genes are TRBV19 and TRBJ2-5; D not certain. This CDR3 has 13 residues. Germline V lookup: CDR1 LNHDA, CDR2 SQIVND (reference sequence). Trimming removed 5 bases from V and 1 base from J, with 8 bases in between. This chain's CDR3 is CASSRAFQETQYF. CDR3 sequence (DNA): TGTGCCAGTAGTCGCGCTTTCCAAGAGACCCAGTACTTC.

In its sample, this clone was seen a few times. CDR3 sequence (DNA): TGTGCCAGTAGCCCTGCCGACAGGGCCTATGGCTACACCTTC. As protein: CASSPADRAYGYTF. The chain is built from TRBV19 and TRBJ1-2, with 7 positions matching TRBD1. V gave up 6 bases and J gave up 4 bases; unmatched junction bases: 8. Per germline, CDR1 LNHDA and CDR2 SQIVND (reference sequence). The CDR3 spans 14 residues.

The chain joins TRBV30 to TRBJ2-2, with 8 bases identical to TRBD1. The germline gives CDR1 GTSNPN, CDR2 SVGIG (reference sequence). This CDR3 is built from 15 residues. V lost 0 bases to trimming and J lost 0 bases; unmatched junction nucleotides: 0. CDR3 amino acids: CAWSVQGANTGELFF. The CDR3, as DNA: TGTGCCTGGAGTGTACAGGGGGCGAACACCGGGGAGCTGTTTTTT.

The chain has TRBV28 and TRBJ1-4; no definite D call. This CDR3 region has 13 residues. In germline, CDR1 is MDHEN, CDR2 SYDVKM. V lost 6 bases and J lost 10, with 15 bases in between. CDR3 sequence (DNA): TGTGCCAGCAGCCCCGGGGAGCAGGTAAAACTGTTTTTT. This encodes CASSPGEQVKLFF. Full variable domain (outside the CDR3, taken from reference TRBV28 and TRBJ1-4): DVKVTQSSRYLVKRTGEKVFLECVQDMDHENMFWYRQDPGLGLRLIYFSYDVKMKEKGDIPEGYSVSREKKERFSLILESASTNQTSMYLCASSPGEQVKLFFGSGTQLSVL.

The rearrangement links TRBV7-3 to TRBJ2-3, with no clear D. V was pared by 2 bases and J by 5 bases, with 8 bases between. Looked up from germline, CDR1 is SGHTA and CDR2 is FQGTGA. This CDR3 region has 13 residues. The CDR3 here is CASSLQSGDTQYF. The CDR3 nucleotides are TGTGCCAGCAGCTTACAGTCGGGAGATACGCAGTATTTT.

This chain links TRBV6-4 with TRBJ2-2, with 9 bases fitting TRBD1. The V and J ends lost 6 bases and 3 bases, in that order; junction bases with no gene match: 2. The CDR3 length is 14 residues. Germline V gene data show CDR1 as MRHNA and CDR2 as SNTAGT. CDR3 residues: CASRGQGYTGELFF. CDR3 nucleotides: TGTGCCAGCAGGGGACAGGGTTACACCGGGGAGCTGTTTTTT.

V is TRBV5-1 and J is TRBJ2-3; possible D gene TRBD2, 6 bases. This CDR3 comprises 13 residues. The germline CDR1 and CDR2 sequences are SGHRS and YFSETQ. V dropped 6 bases and J dropped 4 bases, with 12 bases sitting between them. The CDR3: CASTRETADTQYF. As DNA, the CDR3 is TGCGCCAGCACTCGGGAGACGGCAGATACGCAGTATTTT. Based on the CDR3 plus reference TRBV5-1 and TRBJ2-3, the full variable domain is KAGVTQTPRYLIKTRGQQVTLSCSPISGHRSVSWYQQTPGQGLQFLFEYFSETQRNKGNFPGRFSGRQFSNSRSEMNVSTLELGDSALYLCASTRETADTQYFGPGTRLTVL.

DNA for the CDR3: TGTGCCAGTAAAGTGGTACTAGCGGTGAACACCGGGGAGCTGTTTTTT. Its translation is CASKVVLAVNTGELFF. V is TRBV19 and J is TRBJ2-2, with 8 positions matching TRBD2. There are 16 residues in the CDR3. Trimming at V came to 7 bases and at J to 1 base, leaving 8 bases not matched to a gene. Germline CDR1 is LNHDA and CDR2 is SQIVND (reference sequence). Complete variable domain (other parts from reference TRBV19 and TRBJ2-2): DGGITQSPKYLFRKEGQNVTLSCEQNLNHDAMYWYRQDPGQGLRLIYYSQIVNDFQKGDIAEGYSVSREKKESFPLTVTSAQKNPTAFYLCASKVVLAVNTGELFFGEGSRLTVL.